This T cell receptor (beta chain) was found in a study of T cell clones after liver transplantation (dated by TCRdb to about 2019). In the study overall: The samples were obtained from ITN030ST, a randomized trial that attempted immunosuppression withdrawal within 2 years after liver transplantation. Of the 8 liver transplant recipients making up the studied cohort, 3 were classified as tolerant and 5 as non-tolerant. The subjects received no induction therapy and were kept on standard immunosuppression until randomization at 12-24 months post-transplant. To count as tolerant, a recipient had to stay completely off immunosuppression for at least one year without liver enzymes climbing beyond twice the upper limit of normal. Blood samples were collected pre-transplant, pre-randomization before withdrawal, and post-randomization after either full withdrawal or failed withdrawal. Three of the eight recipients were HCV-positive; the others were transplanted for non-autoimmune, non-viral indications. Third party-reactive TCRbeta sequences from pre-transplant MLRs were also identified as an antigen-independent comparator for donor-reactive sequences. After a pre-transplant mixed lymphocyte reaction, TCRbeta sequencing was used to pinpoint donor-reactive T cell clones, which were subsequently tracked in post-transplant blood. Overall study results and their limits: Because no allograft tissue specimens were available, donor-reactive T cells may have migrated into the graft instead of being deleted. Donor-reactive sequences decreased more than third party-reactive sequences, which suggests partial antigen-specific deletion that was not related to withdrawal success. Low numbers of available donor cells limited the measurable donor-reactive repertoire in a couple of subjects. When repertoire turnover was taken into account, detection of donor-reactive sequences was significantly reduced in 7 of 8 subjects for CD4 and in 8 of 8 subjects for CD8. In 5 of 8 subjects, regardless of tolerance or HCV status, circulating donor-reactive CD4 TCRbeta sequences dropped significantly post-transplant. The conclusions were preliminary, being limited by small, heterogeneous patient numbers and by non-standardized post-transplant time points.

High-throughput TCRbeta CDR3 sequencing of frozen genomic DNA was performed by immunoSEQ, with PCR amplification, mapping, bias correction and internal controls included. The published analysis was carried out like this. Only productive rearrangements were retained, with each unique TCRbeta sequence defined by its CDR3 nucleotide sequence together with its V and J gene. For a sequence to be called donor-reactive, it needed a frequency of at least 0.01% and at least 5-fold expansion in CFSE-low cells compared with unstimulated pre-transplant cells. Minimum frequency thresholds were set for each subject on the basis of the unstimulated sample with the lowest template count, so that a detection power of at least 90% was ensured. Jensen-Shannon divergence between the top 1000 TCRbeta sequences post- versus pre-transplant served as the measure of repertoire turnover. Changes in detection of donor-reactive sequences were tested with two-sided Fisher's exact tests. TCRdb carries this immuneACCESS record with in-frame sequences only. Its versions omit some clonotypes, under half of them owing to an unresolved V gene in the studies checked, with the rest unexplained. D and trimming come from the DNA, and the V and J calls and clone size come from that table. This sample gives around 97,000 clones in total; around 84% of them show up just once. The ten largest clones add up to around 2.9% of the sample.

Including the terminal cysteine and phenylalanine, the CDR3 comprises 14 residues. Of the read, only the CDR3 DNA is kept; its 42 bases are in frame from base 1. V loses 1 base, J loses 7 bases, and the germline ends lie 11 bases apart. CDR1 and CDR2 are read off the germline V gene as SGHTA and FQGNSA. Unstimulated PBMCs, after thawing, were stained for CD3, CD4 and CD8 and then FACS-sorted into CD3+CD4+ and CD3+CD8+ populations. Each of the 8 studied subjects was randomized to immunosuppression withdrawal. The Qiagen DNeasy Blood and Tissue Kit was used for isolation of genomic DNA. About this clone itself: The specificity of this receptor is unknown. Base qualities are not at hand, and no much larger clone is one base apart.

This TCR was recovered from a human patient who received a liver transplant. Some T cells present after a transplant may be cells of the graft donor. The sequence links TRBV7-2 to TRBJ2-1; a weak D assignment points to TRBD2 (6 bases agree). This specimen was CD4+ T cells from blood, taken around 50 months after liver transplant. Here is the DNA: TGTGCCAGCAGCTTAGTTGCTAGCGAGAATGAGCAGTTCTTC. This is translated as CASSLVASENEQFF.